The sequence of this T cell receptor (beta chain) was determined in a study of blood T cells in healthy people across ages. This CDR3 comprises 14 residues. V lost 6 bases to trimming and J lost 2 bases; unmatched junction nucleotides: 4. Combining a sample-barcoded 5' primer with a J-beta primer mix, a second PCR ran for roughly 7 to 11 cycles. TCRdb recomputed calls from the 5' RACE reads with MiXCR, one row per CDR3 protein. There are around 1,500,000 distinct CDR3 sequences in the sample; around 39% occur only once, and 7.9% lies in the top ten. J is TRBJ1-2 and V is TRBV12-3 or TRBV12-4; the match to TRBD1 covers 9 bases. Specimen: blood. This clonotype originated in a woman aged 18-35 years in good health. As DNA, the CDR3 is TGTGCCAGCAGGCCTACAGGGGGCAACTATGGCTACACCTTC. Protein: CASRPTGGNYGYTF.